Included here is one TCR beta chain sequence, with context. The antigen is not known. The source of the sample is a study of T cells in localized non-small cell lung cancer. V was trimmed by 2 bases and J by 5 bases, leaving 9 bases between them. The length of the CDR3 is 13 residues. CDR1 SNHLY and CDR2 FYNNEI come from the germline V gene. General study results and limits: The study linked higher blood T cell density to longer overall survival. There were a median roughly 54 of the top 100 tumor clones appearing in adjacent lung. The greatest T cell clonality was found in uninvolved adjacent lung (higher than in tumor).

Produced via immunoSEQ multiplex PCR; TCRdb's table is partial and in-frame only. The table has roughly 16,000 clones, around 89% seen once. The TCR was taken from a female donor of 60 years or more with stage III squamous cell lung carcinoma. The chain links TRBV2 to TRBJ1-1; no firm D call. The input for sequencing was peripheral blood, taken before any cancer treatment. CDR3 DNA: TGTGCCAGCAGTGAAATAATGGAGACTGAAGCTTTCTTT. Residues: CASSEIMETEAFF.